This TCR beta chain derives from a study of technical replicates of blood from several donors. This clone was seen only once. This sample includes further DNA sequences coding for the same CDR3. Only in-frame clones appear in the TCRdb table, and some are missing; sequencing was by immunoSEQ multiplex PCR. In the table there are about 76,000 clones, 80% to 90% of which are singletons. V lost 6 bases to trimming and J lost 0 bases, with 14 bases between them. Germline V CDR1 and CDR2: SGHAT, FQNNGV. The CDR3 loop spans 16 amino acids. The sequenced sample consisted of PBMCs. The clonotype comes from a human donor in good health. Some clones in this sample may be carry-over from other donors' samples. The V gene is TRBV11-2, the J gene TRBJ2-2, with D possibly matching TRBD1 (6 bases). CDR3 in amino acids: CASSQGSGTNTGELFF. CDR3 nucleotides: TGTGCCAGCAGTCAGGGGAGCGGAACGAACACCGGGGAGCTGTTTTTT.